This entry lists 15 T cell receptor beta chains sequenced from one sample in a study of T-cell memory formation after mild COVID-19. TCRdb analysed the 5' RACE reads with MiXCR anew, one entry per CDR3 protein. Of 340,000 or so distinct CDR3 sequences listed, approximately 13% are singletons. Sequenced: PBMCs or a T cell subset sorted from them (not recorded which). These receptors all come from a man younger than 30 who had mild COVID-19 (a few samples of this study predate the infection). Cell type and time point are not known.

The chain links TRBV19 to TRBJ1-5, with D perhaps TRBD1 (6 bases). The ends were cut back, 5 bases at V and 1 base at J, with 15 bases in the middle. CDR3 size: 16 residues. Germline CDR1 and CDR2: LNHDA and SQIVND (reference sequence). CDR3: CASSPQGHWSNQPQHF. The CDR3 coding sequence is TGTGCCAGTAGTCCACAGGGACATTGGAGCAATCAGCCCCAGCATTTT.

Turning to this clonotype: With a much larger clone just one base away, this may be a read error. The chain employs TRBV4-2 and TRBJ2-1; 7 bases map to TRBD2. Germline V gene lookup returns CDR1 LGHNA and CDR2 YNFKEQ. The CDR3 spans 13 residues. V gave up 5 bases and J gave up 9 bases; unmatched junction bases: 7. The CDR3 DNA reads TGTGCCAGCAGCGGCCGACTAGCCCCTGAGCAGTTCTTC. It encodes CASSGRLAPEQFF.

CDR3 protein: CASSITGGSEKLFF. The CDR3 DNA follows: TGTGCCAGCAGTATTACAGGGGGATCCGAAAAACTGTTTTTT. This chain connects TRBV12-3 or TRBV12-4 to TRBJ1-4; 8 positions match TRBD1. This CDR3 has 14 residues. V gave up 5 bases and J gave up 8 bases; unmatched junction bases: 7.

CDR3 region: CASSLATSGSDTQYF. The CDR3 DNA reads TGCGCCAGCAGCTTGGCCACTAGCGGGTCAGATACGCAGTATTTT. The genes are TRBV5-1 and TRBJ2-3, with TRBD2 matching over 9 bases. Germline loops: CDR1 SGHRS, CDR2 YFSETQ. J was trimmed by 4 bases and V by 0 bases; bases with no gene match: 3. The length of the CDR3 is 15 residues.

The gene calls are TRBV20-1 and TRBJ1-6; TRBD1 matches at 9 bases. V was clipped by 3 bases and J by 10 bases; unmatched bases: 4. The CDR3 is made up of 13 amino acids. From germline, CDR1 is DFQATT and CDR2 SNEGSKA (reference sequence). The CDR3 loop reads CSARRTGVSPLHF. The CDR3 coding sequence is TGCAGTGCTAGGCGGACAGGGGTCTCACCCCTCCACTTT.

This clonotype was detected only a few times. Here the CDR3 reads CSARSLGDIQYF. CDR3 bases: TGCAGTGCTAGGTCCCTAGGGGACATTCAGTACTTC. The chain is built from TRBV20-1 and TRBJ2-4, with D possibly TRBD1 on 5 matching bases. This CDR3 region has 12 residues. V lost 3 bases, J lost 8 bases, and 11 bases lay in between. Germline assignment: CDR1 DFQATT and CDR2 SNEGSKA (reference sequence).

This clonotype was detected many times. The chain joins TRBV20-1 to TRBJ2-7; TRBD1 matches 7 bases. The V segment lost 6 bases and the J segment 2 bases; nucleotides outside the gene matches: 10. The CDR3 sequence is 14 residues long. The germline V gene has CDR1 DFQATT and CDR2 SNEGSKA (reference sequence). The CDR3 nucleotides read TGCAGTGCCCGAACCGGGGACAGTCCCTACGAGCAGTACTTC. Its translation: CSARTGDSPYEQYF.

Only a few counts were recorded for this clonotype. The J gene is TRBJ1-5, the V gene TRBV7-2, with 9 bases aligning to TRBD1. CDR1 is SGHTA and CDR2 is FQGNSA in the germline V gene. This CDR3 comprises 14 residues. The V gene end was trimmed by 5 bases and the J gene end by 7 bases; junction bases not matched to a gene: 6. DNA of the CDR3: TGTGCCAGCAGCGGGACAGGGCGCTACCAGCCCCAGCATTTT. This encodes CASSGTGRYQPQHF.

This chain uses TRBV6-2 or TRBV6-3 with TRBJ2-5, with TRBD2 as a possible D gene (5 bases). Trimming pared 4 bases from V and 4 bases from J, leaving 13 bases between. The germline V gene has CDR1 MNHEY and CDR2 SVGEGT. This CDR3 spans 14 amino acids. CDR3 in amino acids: CASSSLLVLETQYF. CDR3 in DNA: TGTGCCAGCAGTTCCCTACTAGTTTTAGAGACCCAGTACTTC.

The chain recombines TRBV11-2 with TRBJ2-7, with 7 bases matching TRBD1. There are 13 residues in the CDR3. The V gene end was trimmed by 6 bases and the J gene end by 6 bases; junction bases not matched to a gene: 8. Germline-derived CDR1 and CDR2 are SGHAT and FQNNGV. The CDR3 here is CASRPGDSSEQYV. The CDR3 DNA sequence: TGTGCCAGCAGGCCTGGGGACAGTTCCGAGCAGTACGTC.

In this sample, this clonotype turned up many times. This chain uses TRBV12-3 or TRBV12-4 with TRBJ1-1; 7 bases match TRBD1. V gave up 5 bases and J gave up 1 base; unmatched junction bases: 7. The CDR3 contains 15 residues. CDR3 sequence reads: CASSQIGTANTEAFF. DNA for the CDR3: TGTGCCAGCAGTCAGATAGGGACAGCGAACACTGAAGCTTTCTTT.

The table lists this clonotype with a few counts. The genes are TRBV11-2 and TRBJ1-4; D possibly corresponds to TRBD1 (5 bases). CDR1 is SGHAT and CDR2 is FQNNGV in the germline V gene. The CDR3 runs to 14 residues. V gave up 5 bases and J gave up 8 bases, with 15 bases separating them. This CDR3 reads CASSLDSFSEKLFF. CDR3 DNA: TGTGCCAGCAGCCTCGACAGCTTCTCCGAAAAACTGTTTTTT.

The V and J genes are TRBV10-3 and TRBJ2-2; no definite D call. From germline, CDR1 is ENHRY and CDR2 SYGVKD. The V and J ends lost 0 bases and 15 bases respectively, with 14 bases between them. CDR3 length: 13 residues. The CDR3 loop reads CAISESMEEAVFF. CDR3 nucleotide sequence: TGTGCCATCAGTGAGTCGATGGAAGAGGCTGTGTTTTTT.

The chain's CDR3 is CASSPPGAMSYEQYF. The CDR3 DNA is TGTGCCAGCAGCCCTCCCGGTGCCATGTCCTACGAGCAGTACTTC. V usage is TRBV6-5 and J usage is TRBJ2-7; no clear D gene. The CDR3 loop spans 15 amino acids. Between the trimmed V and J ends, which lost 6 bases and 1 base, there was a span of 16 bases. From germline, CDR1 is MNHEY and CDR2 SVGAGI.

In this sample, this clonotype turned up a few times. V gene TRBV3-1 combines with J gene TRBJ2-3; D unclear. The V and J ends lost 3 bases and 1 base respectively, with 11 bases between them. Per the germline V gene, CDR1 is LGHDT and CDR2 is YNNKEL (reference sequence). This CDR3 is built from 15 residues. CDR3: CASSHSERGTDTQYF. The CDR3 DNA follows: TGTGCCAGCAGCCATTCCGAACGGGGCACAGATACGCAGTATTTT.